This record concerns one T cell receptor beta chain sequence. These data are taken from a study of blood T cell repertoires in COVID-19. About the research overall: Samples of COVID-19 (acute and convalescent) were obtained from the United States, Italy and Spain. PBMCs, B-cell-depleted T cells, or T cells were the source of the cDNA or gDNA that made up the material.

The trim removed 6 bases at V and 4 bases at J, leaving 1 base unmatched. CDR1 LNHDA and CDR2 SQIVND come from the germline V gene (reference sequence). The CDR3 has 12 residues. In the original processing: Amplification of reference gene primers was used by the study to estimate nucleated cell counts. The method was immunoSEQ multiplex PCR; TCRdb's version includes in-frame clones alone and lacks a portion of them. V and J calls and clone size are those listed in that table; D and trimming were worked out from the DNA. The sample shows about 210,000 clones, around four fifths of them seen only once.

The origin of this receptor is a woman aged 50 to 65 with acute or convalescent COVID-19. The chain links TRBV19 to TRBJ2-3; 7 positions agree with TRBD2. Sample: peripheral blood. The CDR3 region has the DNA TGTGCCAGTAGGGGGGGGGCAGATACGCAGTATTTT. Translated: CASRGGADTQYF.